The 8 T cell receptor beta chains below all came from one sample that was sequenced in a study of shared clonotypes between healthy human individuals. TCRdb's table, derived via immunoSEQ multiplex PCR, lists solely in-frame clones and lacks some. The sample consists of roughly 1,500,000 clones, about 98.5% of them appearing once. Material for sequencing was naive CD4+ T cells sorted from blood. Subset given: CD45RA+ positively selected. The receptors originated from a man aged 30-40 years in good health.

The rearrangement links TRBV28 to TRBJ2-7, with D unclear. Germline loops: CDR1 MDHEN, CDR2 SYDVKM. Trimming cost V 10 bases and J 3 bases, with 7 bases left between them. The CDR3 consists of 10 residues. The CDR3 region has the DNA TGTGCCACCCAGAACTACGAGCAGTACTTC. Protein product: CATQNYEQYF.

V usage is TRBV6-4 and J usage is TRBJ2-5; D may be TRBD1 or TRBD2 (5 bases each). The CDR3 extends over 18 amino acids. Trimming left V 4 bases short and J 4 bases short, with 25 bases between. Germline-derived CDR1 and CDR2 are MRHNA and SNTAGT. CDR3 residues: CASSVGRPTVSRRETQYF. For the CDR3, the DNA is TGTGCCAGCAGTGTGGGACGGCCTACGGTGTCTCGGAGAGAGACCCAGTACTTC.

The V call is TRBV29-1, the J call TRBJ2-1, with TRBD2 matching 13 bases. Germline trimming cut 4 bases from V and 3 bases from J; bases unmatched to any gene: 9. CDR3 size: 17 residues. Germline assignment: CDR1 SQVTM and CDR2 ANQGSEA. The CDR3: CSVGGLAGAHRYNEQFF. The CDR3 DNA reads TGCAGCGTTGGAGGACTAGCGGGAGCCCACCGCTACAATGAGCAGTTCTTC.

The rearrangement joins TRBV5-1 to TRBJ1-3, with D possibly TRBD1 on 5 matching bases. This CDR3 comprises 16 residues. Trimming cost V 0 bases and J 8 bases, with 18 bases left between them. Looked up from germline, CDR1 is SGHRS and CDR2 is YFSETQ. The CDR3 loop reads CASSLEGTGRSDTIYF. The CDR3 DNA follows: TGCGCCAGCAGCTTGGAGGGGACCGGGCGCTCAGACACCATATATTTT.

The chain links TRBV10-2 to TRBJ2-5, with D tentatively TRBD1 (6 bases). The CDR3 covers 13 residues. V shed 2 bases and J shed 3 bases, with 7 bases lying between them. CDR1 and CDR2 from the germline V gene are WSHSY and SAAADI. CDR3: CASSERGKETQYF. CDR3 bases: TGCGCCAGCAGTGAGAGGGGGAAAGAGACCCAGTACTTC.

CDR3 in amino acids: CASRPGTGPNQPQHF. The CDR3 nucleotides are TGTGCCAGCAGACCCGGGACAGGGCCCAATCAGCCCCAGCATTTT. The chain links TRBV6-6 to TRBJ1-5; 9 bases are a match to TRBD1. CDR3 length: 15 amino acids. Germline-derived CDR1 and CDR2 are MNHNY and SVGAGI (reference sequence). J gave up 3 bases and V 6 bases, and 6 bases lay outside the gene matches.

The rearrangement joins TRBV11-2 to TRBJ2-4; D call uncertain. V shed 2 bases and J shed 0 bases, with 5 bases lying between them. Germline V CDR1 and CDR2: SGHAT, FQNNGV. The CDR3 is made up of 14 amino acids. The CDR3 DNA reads TGTGCCAGCAGCTTAACAGTAGCCAAAAACATTCAGTACTTC. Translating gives CASSLTVAKNIQYF.

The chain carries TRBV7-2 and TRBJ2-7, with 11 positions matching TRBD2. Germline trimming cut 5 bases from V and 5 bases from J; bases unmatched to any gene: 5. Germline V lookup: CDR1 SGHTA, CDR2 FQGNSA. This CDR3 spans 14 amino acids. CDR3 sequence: CASSRLAGGNEQYF. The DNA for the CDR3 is TGTGCCAGCAGCCGTCTAGCGGGAGGTAACGAGCAGTACTTC.